These T cell receptor beta chains were read from a single sample in a study of cytomegalovirus exposure and HLA in healthy donors. The method was immunoSEQ multiplex PCR; TCRdb's version includes in-frame clones alone and lacks a portion of them. The table lists 100,000 to 150,000 clones, roughly 74% of them singletons. Source material: PBMCs. The receptors come from a woman aged 45-65 years in good health and CMV-seropositive. CDR3s include the opening cysteine and the closing phenylalanine or tryptophan. A D gene is named only where the DNA matches it firmly. Part of the rows lack a size; the others show once, few, many or a class for expanded clones.

v_call	clone_size	j_call	d_call	cdr3_aa	cdr3_nt
TRBV15	-	TRBJ2-5	TRBD2	CATSPAGGVGETQYF	TGTGCCACCAGTCCCGCTGGGGGGGTAGGGGAGACCCAGTACTTC
TRBV4-2	-	TRBJ2-1	TRBD2	CASRQFSGGVSYNEQFF	TGTGCCAGCCGCCAGTTTAGCGGGGGGGTTTCCTACAATGAGCAGTTCTTC
TRBV5-1	few	TRBJ2-1	TRBD2	CASSLQAGGRGEQFF	TGCGCCAGCAGCTTACAAGCGGGGGGGCGTGGTGAGCAGTTCTTC
TRBV2	few	TRBJ2-5	-	CASRGPEETQYF	TGTGCCAGCAGGGGGCCGGAAGAGACCCAGTACTTC
TRBV5-6	-	TRBJ2-5	-	CASSLLGSTQETQYF	TGTGCCAGCAGCTTGTTGGGGAGTACCCAAGAGACCCAGTACTTC
TRBV19	-	TRBJ2-7	-	CASSIGSFGYEQYF	TGTGCCAGTAGTATAGGGAGCTTTGGGTACGAGCAGTACTTC
TRBV12-5	few	TRBJ2-1	TRBD2	CASGPSSFSGGSYNEQFF	TGTGCTAGTGGACCCTCGTCCTTTAGCGGGGGCTCCTACAATGAGCAGTTCTTC
TRBV7-2	-	TRBJ2-1	-	CASSSPIGGYNEQFF	TGTGCCAGCAGCTCCCCTATCGGGGGCTACAATGAGCAGTTCTTC
TRBV11-2	-	TRBJ1-2	TRBD1	CASTRDRGRSGYTF	TGTGCCAGCACTAGGGACAGGGGGCGGAGTGGCTACACCTTC
TRBV25-1	few	TRBJ2-6	-	CASSEFGGANVLTF	TGTGCCAGCAGTGAATTCGGTGGGGCCAACGTCCTGACTTTC
TRBV19	-	TRBJ1-3	-	CASSIDPPAIVSGQRGNTIYF	TGTGCCAGTAGTATAGATCCGCCCGCGATCGTCTCCGGACAACGTGGAAACACCATATATTTT
TRBV7-2	-	TRBJ1-3	TRBD1	CASSWTGGPSSGNTIYF	TGTGCCAGCAGCTGGACAGGGGGACCCTCCTCTGGAAACACCATATATTTT
TRBV2	-	TRBJ2-1	TRBD2	CASTLERGNEQFF	TGTGCCAGCACTCTCGAGCGGGGTAATGAGCAGTTCTTC
TRBV5-1	-	TRBJ2-1	TRBD2	CASSPWTSGGDEQFF	TGCGCCAGCAGCCCGTGGACTAGCGGGGGTGATGAGCAGTTCTTC
TRBV11-2	-	TRBJ1-2	-	CASSPLGRDNYGYTF	TGTGCCAGCAGCCCCCTGGGCAGGGATAACTATGGCTACACCTTC
TRBV29-1	few	TRBJ1-2	-	CSVGGGQKSGYTF	TGCAGCGTTGGTGGGGGCCAAAAGTCAGGCTACACCTTC
TRBV5-4	-	TRBJ2-1	TRBD2	CASSQNRLAGYNEQFF	TGTGCCAGCAGCCAGAATCGACTAGCCGGCTACAATGAGCAGTTCTTC
TRBV5-8	-	TRBJ2-7	-	CASSNPQGLPYEQYF	TGTGCCAGCAGCAACCCCCAGGGCTTGCCCTACGAGCAGTACTTC
TRBV5-4	-	TRBJ2-3	-	CASSLGAKRGDTQYF	TGTGCCAGCAGCTTGGGGGCCAAACGGGGAGATACGCAGTATTTT
TRBV6-5	few	TRBJ2-7	-	CASSYRGKWREQYF	TGTGCCAGCAGTTACAGGGGGAAGTGGCGCGAGCAGTACTTC
TRBV25-1	-	TRBJ2-1	TRBD2	CASSEFRLAGKGEQFF	TGTGCCAGCAGTGAATTTCGTCTAGCGGGGAAGGGTGAGCAGTTCTTC
TRBV5-8	-	TRBJ2-3	-	CASSFPGTDTQYF	TGTGCCAGCAGCTTTCCGGGGACAGATACGCAGTATTTT
TRBV25-1	-	TRBJ2-1	TRBD1	CASSATGGSYNEQFF	TGTGCCAGCAGTGCTACAGGGGGCTCCTACAATGAGCAGTTCTTC
TRBV18	-	TRBJ1-4	TRBD1	CASSTRQGWNEKLFF	TGTGCCAGCTCAACCAGACAGGGTTGGAATGAAAAACTGTTTTTT
TRBV5-1	once	TRBJ2-3	TRBD2	CASSLLGTSGGADTQYF	TGCGCCAGCAGCTTGTTAGGGACTAGCGGGGGTGCAGATACGCAGTATTTT
TRBV18	-	TRBJ1-6	TRBD1	CASSPPGRAGGSYNSPLHF	TGTGCCAGCTCACCACCCGGCAGGGCAGGGGGTTCCTATAATTCACCCCTCCACTTT
TRBV7-9	-	TRBJ2-1	-	CASSFRGLNEQFF	TGTGCCAGCAGCTTTAGGGGTTTGAATGAGCAGTTCTTC
TRBV10-1	-	TRBJ1-2	-	CASSETGTYGYPF	TGCGCCAGCAGTGAGACAGGAACCTATGGCTACCCCTTC
TRBV19	-	TRBJ2-7	TRBD2	CASSGRVGEQYF	TGTGCCAGTAGTGGGAGGGTCGGCGAGCAGTACTTC
TRBV30	-	TRBJ1-3	-	CAWSDYRNSGNTIYF	TGTGCCTGGAGTGACTATAGAAACTCTGGAAACACCATATATTTT
TRBV11-3	many	TRBJ2-3	TRBD2	CASSRSGGANTDTQYF	TGTGCCAGCAGTCGTAGCGGGGGAGCTAACACAGATACGCAGTATTTT
TRBV7-9	-	TRBJ1-6	-	CASSSQGRPLHF	TGTGCCAGCAGCTCACAGGGCCGACCCCTCCACTTT
TRBV5-1	-	TRBJ2-6	-	CASSTQATRHSGANVLTF	TGCGCCAGCAGCACGCAGGCTACTCGTCACTCTGGGGCCAACGTCCTGACTTTC
TRBV19	once	TRBJ1-2	TRBD1	CASSTRGWTGNGYTF	TGTGCCAGTAGTACTAGGGGCTGGACAGGGAATGGCTACACCTTC
TRBV5-1	-	TRBJ1-2	-	CASSSGQSNYGYTF	TGCGCCAGCAGCTCCGGACAGTCTAACTATGGCTACACCTTC
TRBV5-4	-	TRBJ2-3	TRBD2	CASSQSGGVTDTQYF	TGTGCCAGCAGTCAGAGCGGGGGGGTCACAGATACGCAGTATTTT
TRBV5-1	-	TRBJ2-3	-	CASTPSSRQVNTDTQYF	TGCGCCAGCACACCCTCTTCTCGACAGGTCAACACAGATACGCAGTATTTT
TRBV10-2	few	TRBJ1-4	-	CASSTLDSSNEKLFF	TGCGCCAGCAGTACCCTGGACAGCTCTAATGAAAAACTGTTTTTT
TRBV5-4	-	TRBJ2-1	-	CASSPVKGGGSYNEQFF	TGTGCCAGCAGCCCCGTCAAGGGAGGAGGCTCCTACAATGAGCAGTTCTTC
TRBV18	-	TRBJ2-3	TRBD1	CASSGQDGDTQYF	TGTGCCAGTTCAGGACAGGACGGAGATACGCAGTATTTT
TRBV7-2	once	TRBJ2-1	-	CASSQGNEQFF	TGTGCCAGCAGCCAGGGTAATGAGCAGTTCTTC
TRBV7-2	-	TRBJ2-2	-	CASSPQAQGNTGELFF	TGTGCCAGCAGCCCCCAGGCCCAGGGCAACACCGGGGAGCTGTTTTTT
TRBV5-1	-	TRBJ1-5	-	CASSWATGRSNQPQHF	TGCGCCAGCAGCTGGGCAACAGGGCGTAGCAATCAGCCCCAGCATTTT
TRBV7-8	-	TRBJ1-2	-	CASSRSVTNYGYTF	TGTGCCAGCAGCCGCAGTGTAACTAACTATGGCTACACCTTC
TRBV2	-	TRBJ1-2	TRBD1	CASSSRGRGYSGYTF	TGTGCCAGCAGTTCTAGGGGCAGGGGGTACAGTGGCTACACCTTC
TRBV30	-	TRBJ1-6	-	CAWRSSYNSPLHF	TGTGCCTGGAGGAGCTCCTATAATTCACCCCTCCACTTT